The clone carrying this TCR beta chain was picked up a small number of times. Its antigen is not identified. The data stem from a study of regulatory T cells in long-lasting Graves disease. Regarding the study as a whole: Accuracy could have been hurt by small sample size.

Regarding time point: newly diagnosed GD, antithyroid drugs for less than 3 months. Construction of the TCR library relied on RNA isolated from PBMCs. To make TCR beta libraries, researchers used iRepertoire HTBI primers and Arm-PCR of CDR3 regions. TCRdb processed the multiplex PCR reads anew with MiXCR; each CDR3 protein has one entry. The data contain 500,000 to 700,000 distinct CDR3 sequences, under 20% of them singletons. The CDR3 loop spans 13 amino acids. Trimming cost V 0 bases and J 4 bases, with 6 bases left between them. Germline V lookup: CDR1 MNHEY, CDR2 SVGAGI. The sample was also linked to a second study, of T cells in Graves' hyperthyroidism and ophthalmopathy.

The receptor was isolated from a woman aged 30 to 39 with Graves disease. The sequenced sample was peripheral blood mononuclear cells (PBMCs), obtained at new diagnosis, from a patient treated with antithyroid drugs. This chain connects TRBV6-5 to TRBJ2-5; the D is unclear. This CDR3 reads CASSYSTAETQYF. DNA for the CDR3: TGTGCCAGCAGTTACTCGACCGCAGAGACCCAGTACTTC.